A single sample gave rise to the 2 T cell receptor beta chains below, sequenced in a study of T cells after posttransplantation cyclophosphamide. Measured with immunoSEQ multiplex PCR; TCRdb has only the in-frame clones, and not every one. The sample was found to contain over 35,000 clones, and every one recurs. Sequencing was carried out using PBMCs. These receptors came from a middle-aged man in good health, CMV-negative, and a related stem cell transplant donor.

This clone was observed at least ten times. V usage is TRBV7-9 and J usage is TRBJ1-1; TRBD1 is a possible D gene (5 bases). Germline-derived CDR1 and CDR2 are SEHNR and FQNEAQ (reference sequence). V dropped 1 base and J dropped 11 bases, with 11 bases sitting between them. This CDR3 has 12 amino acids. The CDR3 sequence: CASSLVGARAFF. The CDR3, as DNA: TGTGCCAGCAGCTTAGTTGGGGCACGGGCTTTCTTT.

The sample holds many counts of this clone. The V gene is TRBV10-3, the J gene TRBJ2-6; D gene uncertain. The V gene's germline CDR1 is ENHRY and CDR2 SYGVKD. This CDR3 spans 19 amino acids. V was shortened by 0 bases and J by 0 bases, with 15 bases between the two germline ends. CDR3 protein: CAISESRSRIDSGANVLTF. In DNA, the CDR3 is TGTGCCATCAGTGAGTCTCGTTCGCGTATAGACTCTGGGGCCAACGTCCTGACTTTC.